Listed below are T cell receptor beta chains from one sample, sequenced in a study of post-analysis software for immune sequencing data. TCRdb fed the PCR reads into MiXCR, producing one record per CDR3 protein. The repertoire holds around 700,000 distinct CDR3 sequences, with 55% to 70% as singletons. Specimen: blood. These receptors were collected from a girl aged 2-10 years with multiple sclerosis. Both conserved end residues are part of each CDR3. Fields, in order: D gene, V gene, J gene, clone size, CDR3 DNA, CDR3 protein. A D gene is named only where the DNA matches it firmly. Only part of the rows carry a size: once, few, many, or a class if the clone is expanded.

-	TRBV7-9	TRBJ2-7	few	TGTGCCAGCAGCGGTACGATCGGGACGAGAGGCGAGCAGTACTTC	CASSGTIGTRGEQYF
-	TRBV3-1	TRBJ2-7	-	TGTGCCAGCAGCCAAGATGCCAATCCCTACGAGCAGTACTTC	CASSQDANPYEQYF
TRBD1	TRBV29-1	TRBJ1-2	-	TGCAGCGTTGGGGCCAGGGGGAATGGCTACACCTTC	CSVGARGNGYTF
-	TRBV15	TRBJ1-2	few	TGTGCCACCAGCTCTAGTCCCTTTAACTATGGCTACACCTTC	CATSSSPFNYGYTF
-	TRBV6-6	TRBJ2-3	-	TGTGCCAGCAGTTACAGTTGGTCTGGCACAGATACGCAGTATTTT	CASSYSWSGTDTQYF
-	TRBV7-2	TRBJ2-1	-	TGTGCCTGCAGCTTAGTGGACAGCAAGGAGCAGTTCTTC	CACSLVDSKEQFF
-	TRBV29-1	TRBJ2-5	-	TGCAGCGTTGCAGAGGGGGATGAGACCCAGTACTTC	CSVAEGDETQYF
-	TRBV29-1	TRBJ2-4	-	TGCAGCGTAAACAGGGAGTTGGACATTCAGTACTTC	CSVNRELDIQYF
TRBD1	TRBV7-9	TRBJ2-7	few	TGTGCCAGCAGCTTAGTAGGGGAAAGACAGGGCTACGAGCAGTACTTC	CASSLVGERQGYEQYF
-	TRBV24-1	TRBJ1-4	few	TGTGCCACCAGTGAGGCTAATGAAAAACTGTTTTTT	CATSEANEKLFF
-	TRBV29-1	TRBJ2-7	few	TGCAGCGTGGTCGACAGCTACGAGCAGTACTTC	CSVVDSYEQYF
TRBD2	TRBV7-9	TRBJ2-1	-	TGTGCCAGCAGCTCCCGGACAGGAGGGACTAGCGGGACGGGGTTCTTC	CASSSRTGGTSGTGFF
-	TRBV5-1	TRBJ1-2	-	TGCGCCAGCACAGAGACCGACTATAACTATGGCTACACCTTC	CASTETDYNYGYTF
-	TRBV5-4	TRBJ2-7	-	TGTGCCAGCAGCTTGGTACTGGGTCGGCAATCAACCTACGAGCAGTACTTC	CASSLVLGRQSTYEQYF
TRBD2	TRBV18	TRBJ2-1	-	TGTGCCAGCCCAAATCCTGGGACTAGCGGGTATCATGAGCAGTTCTTC	CASPNPGTSGYHEQFF
TRBD1	TRBV29-1	TRBJ2-5	few	TGCAGCGTTGAACCGACAGGGGGCTTGGAGACCCAGTACTTC	CSVEPTGGLETQYF
TRBD2	TRBV29-1	TRBJ2-1	-	TGCAGCGTTGAAGGGACTAGCGGGGACAATGAGCAGTTCTTC	CSVEGTSGDNEQFF
TRBD2	TRBV4-1	TRBJ2-7	-	TGCGCCAGCAGCCAAGTAAGCGGCCTAGCGGGAGCTTACGAGCAGTACTTC	CASSQVSGLAGAYEQYF
-	TRBV7-9	TRBJ1-1	-	TGTGCCAGCAGCCGGGCCGGGATGAGGAACACTGAAGCTTTCTTT	CASSRAGMRNTEAFF
TRBD1	TRBV6-5	TRBJ1-5	-	TGTGCCACTAGCAGGGGGCGCGGGAATCAGCCCCAGCATTTT	CATSRGRGNQPQHF
-	TRBV10-3	TRBJ1-1	-	TGTGCCATCAGTGAAAAACCGGGGGCGGGAAACACTGAAGCTTTCTTT	CAISEKPGAGNTEAFF
-	TRBV7-2	TRBJ2-3	few	TGTGCCAGCAGCTTTCGGGCAGGTCGCACAGATACGCAGTATTTT	CASSFRAGRTDTQYF
TRBD1	TRBV13	TRBJ1-4	once	TGTGCCAGCAGCCACTCCGGGACAGGGTCCGAAAAACTGTTTTTT	CASSHSGTGSEKLFF
-	TRBV29-1	TRBJ2-3	-	TGCAGCGTTTTCCCCCGAGGGGGGTGGTCCACAGATACGCAGTATTTT	CSVFPRGGWSTDTQYF
TRBD1	TRBV24-1	TRBJ1-2	few	TGTGTCACCAGTGAGGGGGCTCCGGGACAGGGGGCCTATGGCTACACCTTC	CVTSEGAPGQGAYGYTF
-	TRBV7-9	TRBJ2-5	-	TGTGCCAGCACCTTCACAGGGAACCAAGAGACCCAGTACTTC	CASTFTGNQETQYF
TRBD1	TRBV20-1	TRBJ1-2	few	TGCAGTGCTACGACAGGGGCGATCGGCTACACCTTC	CSATTGAIGYTF
-	TRBV4-1	TRBJ2-1	-	TGCGCCAGCGGCCAAGAAAGACTAGTGAGGGGCGATGAGCAGTTCTTC	CASGQERLVRGDEQFF